The clone carrying this T cell receptor (beta chain) was counted a few times. This entry is derived from a study of blood T cells in healthy people across ages. The second PCR ran roughly 6 to 11 cycles with a sample-barcoded 5' primer and J-beta primers. From the 5' RACE reads, TCRdb called clonotypes with MiXCR, one entry per CDR3 protein. The sample has 760,000 or so distinct CDR3 sequences, just under 25% seen once. CDR1 is DFQATT and CDR2 is SNEGSKA in the germline V gene (reference sequence). V shed 5 bases, J shed 5 bases, and the junction held 7 bases outside the gene matches. This CDR3 has 15 residues. This sample was also put to use in a study of T cells of mothers and their children.

The sequenced material came from blood. This TCR derives from a boy younger than 18 in good health. The chain carries TRBV20-1 and TRBJ2-5, with 14 bases identical to TRBD2. The CDR3 sequence is CSASGTSGGSETQYF. The CDR3 DNA follows: TGCAGTGCTTCTGGGACTAGCGGGGGTAGCGAGACCCAGTACTTC.